This TCR beta chain was recovered during a study of blood T cell repertoires in COVID-19. Sequenced by immunoSEQ multiplex PCR; TCRdb stores in-frame clones only, minus some. This table holds over 200,000 clones, about 89% found once. V was trimmed by 0 bases and J by 11 bases, leaving 10 bases between them. This CDR3 has 13 residues. The germline V gene has CDR1 SGHAT and CDR2 FQNNGV. Sequences were obtained from PBMCs or T cells enriched from blood (not recorded which). The rearrangement uses TRBV11-2 and TRBJ1-4; D is ambiguous. The clonotype was recovered from a man aged 35 to 55 who had recovered from COVID-19. CDR3 in DNA: TGTGCCAGCAGCTTAGAAGAATCTACTAAACTGTTTTTT. It yields the protein CASSLEESTKLFF. The whole variable domain, remainder taken from reference TRBV11-2 and TRBJ1-4, is EAGVAQSPRYKIIEKRQSVAFWCNPISGHATLYWYQQILGQGPKLLIQFQNNGVVDDSQLPKDRFSAERLKGVDSTLKIQPAKLEDSAVYLCASSLEESTKLFFGSGTQLSVL.